The T cell receptor beta chain described here comes from a study of blood T cell repertoires in COVID-19. V was pared by 5 bases and J by 2 bases, with 4 bases between. Looked up from germline, CDR1 is SNHLY and CDR2 is FYNNEI. The CDR3 is 11 residues long. This clone was observed a single time. In the authors' workflow: Estimates of nucleated cell counts were drawn from the amplification of reference gene primers. Only in-frame clones appear in the TCRdb table, and some are missing; sequencing was by immunoSEQ multiplex PCR. V and J calls and clone size are given by that table; D and trimming were obtained from the DNA. The table has roughly 170,000 clones, 85% to 90% seen once.

The receptor's source is a woman aged 18-35 years who had recovered from COVID-19. The chain links TRBV2 to TRBJ2-7, with D hard to call. The sequenced material came from peripheral blood. The chain's CDR3 is CASSPAYEQYF. CDR3 nucleotide sequence: TGTGCCAGCAGTCCTGCCTACGAGCAGTACTTC.